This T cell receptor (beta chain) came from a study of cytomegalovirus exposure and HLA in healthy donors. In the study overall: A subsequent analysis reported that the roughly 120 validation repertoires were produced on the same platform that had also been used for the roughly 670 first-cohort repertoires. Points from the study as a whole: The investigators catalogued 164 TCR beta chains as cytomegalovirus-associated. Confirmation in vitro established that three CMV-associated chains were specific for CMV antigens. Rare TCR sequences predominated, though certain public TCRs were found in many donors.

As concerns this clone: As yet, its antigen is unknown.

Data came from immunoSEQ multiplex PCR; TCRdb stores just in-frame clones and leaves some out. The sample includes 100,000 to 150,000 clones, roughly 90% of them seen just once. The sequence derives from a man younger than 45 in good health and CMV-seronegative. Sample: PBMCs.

The CDR3 DNA sequence: TGTGCCAGCTCATACGGGTCGAACACTGAAGCTTTCTTT. Its translation is CASSYGSNTEAFF. The V gene is TRBV18, the J gene TRBJ1-1; no reliable D call. The length of the CDR3 is 13 residues. Germline CDR1 is KGHSH and CDR2 is LQKENI. V was trimmed by 5 bases and J by 1 base, leaving 8 bases between them.